This T cell receptor beta chain appears in the sequencing data of a study of blood T cell dynamics during melanoma immunotherapy. The overall study: Patients with metastatic melanoma got pembrolizumab or nivolumab-ipilimumab as first-line care.

Details on this clone: The antigen is unknown.

Time point of the sample: pre-treatment baseline. Patients with prior systemic cancer treatment, concomitant immunosuppressants, or other active malignancies were excluded. Assay used: immunoSEQ multiplex PCR; TCRdb lists only in-frame clones, some missing. The repertoire holds tens of thousands of clones, with around 88% as singletons. Findings and limits, study-wide: The study could not tell melanoma-specific clones from general immune activation.

The CDR3 is 14 residues long. V lost 4 bases and J 0 bases, leaving 11 bases between the germline ends. Germline V gene sequence: CDR1 SGHRS, CDR2 YFSETQ. The source was blood, collected from a patient treated with checkpoint blockade. This TCR was sampled from a human donor with melanoma. V and J are TRBV5-1 and TRBJ2-7; no firm D call. The CDR3: CASSPERSSYEQYF. DNA of the CDR3: TGCGCCAGCAGCCCCGAACGAAGCTCCTACGAGCAGTACTTC.